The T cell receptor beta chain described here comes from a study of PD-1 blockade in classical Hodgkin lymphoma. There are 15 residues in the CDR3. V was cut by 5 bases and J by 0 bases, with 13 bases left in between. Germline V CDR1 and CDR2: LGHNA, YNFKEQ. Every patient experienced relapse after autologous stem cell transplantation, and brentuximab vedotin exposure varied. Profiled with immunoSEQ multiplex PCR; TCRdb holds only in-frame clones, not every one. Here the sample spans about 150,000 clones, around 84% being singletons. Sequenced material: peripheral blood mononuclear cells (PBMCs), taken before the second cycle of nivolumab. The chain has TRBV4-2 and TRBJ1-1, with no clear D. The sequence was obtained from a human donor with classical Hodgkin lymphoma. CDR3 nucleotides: TGTGCCAGCAGCTTGGCCACCGAGATGAACACTGAAGCTTTCTTT. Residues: CASSLATEMNTEAFF.